Listed here are 31 T cell receptor beta chains from one sample, sequenced in a study of control samples from healthy donors and cancer patients. TCRdb's table, derived via immunoSEQ multiplex PCR, lists solely in-frame clones and lacks some. The data hold some 110,000 clones, with nearly 95% observed a single time. Sequencing used blood. The receptors stem from a young man in good health.

The rearrangement links TRBV7-9 to TRBJ1-4; no reliable D call. The V and J ends lost 1 base and 10 bases respectively, with 10 bases between them. The CDR3 is 13 amino acids. Germline V CDR1 and CDR2: SEHNR, FQNEAQ (reference sequence). The CDR3 DNA follows: TGTGCCAGCAGCTTAGGGGGATTCGGAAAACTGTTTTTT. It specifies CASSLGGFGKLFF.

The chain is built from TRBV29-1 and TRBJ2-1, with 11 bases matching TRBD2. Germline-derived CDR1 and CDR2 are SQVTM and ANQGSEA. The CDR3 runs to 20 residues. Written as DNA, the CDR3 is TGCAGGGATGCGGGCCCCCTCGAGAGACTAGCGGGGCCTTCCTACAATGAGCAGTTCTTC. It is translated as CRDAGPLERLAGPSYNEQFF.

J is TRBJ2-3 and V is TRBV7-8; the D is unclear. The CDR3 totals 18 residues. CDR1 SGHVS and CDR2 FQNEAQ come from the germline V gene. V shed 5 bases and J shed 1 base, with 22 bases lying between them. The CDR3 reads CASSPTGPPTSGTDTQYF. Here the CDR3 DNA reads TGTGCCAGCAGCCCCACCGGGCCGCCGACCTCGGGCACAGATACGCAGTATTTT.

This clone has only one observation. The gene calls are TRBV20-1 and TRBJ1-6; D is ambiguous. The CDR3 contains 14 residues. V was pared by 3 bases and J by 7 bases, with 13 bases between. Germline V gene data show CDR1 as DFQATT and CDR2 as SNEGSKA (reference sequence). The CDR3, as DNA: TGCAGTGCTAGTTTGGCAGCGGGGAATTCACCCCTCCACTTT. Its protein product is CSASLAAGNSPLHF.

This clone occurred once. The chain carries TRBV6-6 and TRBJ1-6, with TRBD1 matching over 9 bases. Germline CDR1 reads MNHNY; CDR2 reads SVGAGI (reference sequence). This CDR3 contains 14 residues. With 4 bases clipped from V and 8 bases from J, the junction kept 3 bases outside the gene matches. CDR3 sequence reads: CASSSRTGDSPLHF. The DNA for the CDR3 is TGTGCCAGCAGTTCAAGGACAGGGGATTCACCCCTCCACTTT.

The chain combines TRBV2 with TRBJ2-7, with 7 bases matching TRBD2. CDR1 SNHLY and CDR2 FYNNEI come from the germline V gene. The CDR3 is 12 amino acids. Here the CDR3 DNA reads TGTGCTGGCACGGGGGGACCCTACGAGCAGTACTTC. Protein: CAGTGGPYEQYF.

The count of this clone is one. The CDR3 protein is CASHRTGARNQPQHF. The DNA for the CDR3 is TGCGCCAGTCATCGGACAGGGGCGCGCAATCAGCCCCAGCATTTT. The chain uses TRBV10-2 and TRBJ1-5; TRBD1 matches at 9 bases. The junction had 8 bases not matched to a gene; V was cut back by 9 bases and J by 2 bases. CDR3 length equals 15 residues. From germline, CDR1 is WSHSY and CDR2 SAAADI.

The V gene is TRBV30, the J gene TRBJ2-3; tentatively, D is TRBD2 (6 bases). CDR1 and CDR2 from the germline V gene are GTSNPN and SVGIG (reference sequence). Trimming pared 0 bases from V and 7 bases from J, leaving 8 bases between. The length of the CDR3 is 12 residues. CDR3 DNA: TGTGCCTGGAGTGTACTAGCAAATACGCAGTATTTT. Protein sequence: CAWSVLANTQYF.

The rearrangement uses TRBV9 and TRBJ1-5, with a possible D match to TRBD1 (5 bases). The CDR3 has 12 amino acids. The V gene lost 7 bases and the J gene lost 6 bases, with 11 bases spanning the gap. Germline V CDR1 and CDR2: SGDLS, YYNGEE. The CDR3 DNA reads as TGTGCCAGCGGGGGGGTTCTTCAGCCCCAGCATTTT. It translates to CASGGVLQPQHF. Looking up the rest from reference TRBV9 and TRBJ1-5 gives the full variable domain: DSGVTQTPKHLITATGQRVTLRCSPRSGDLSVYWYQQSLDQGLQFLIQYYNGEERAKGNILERFSAQQFPDLHSELNLSSLELGDSALYFCASGGVLQPQHFGDGTRLSIL.

V is TRBV9 and J is TRBJ1-5; D is unresolved. The germline V gene has CDR1 SGDLS and CDR2 YYNGEE. This CDR3 contains 13 residues. Trimming pared 4 bases from V and 6 bases from J, leaving 11 bases between. The DNA of the CDR3 is TGTGCCAGCAGCCCCTTTGGAGGTCAGCCCCAGCATTTT. It translates to CASSPFGGQPQHF.

This chain uses TRBV19 with TRBJ1-1; weak D call: TRBD1 (5 bases). Germline CDR1 and CDR2: LNHDA and SQIVND (reference sequence). Between the trimmed V and J ends, which lost 6 bases and 2 bases, there was a span of 16 bases. The CDR3 is 15 residues long. The CDR3 loop reads CASSHRGGDNTEAFF. In DNA, the CDR3 is TGTGCCAGTAGCCACCGTGGGGGGGATAACACTGAAGCTTTCTTT.

The chain links TRBV5-1 to TRBJ2-7, with D possibly matching TRBD2 (6 bases). Germline assignment: CDR1 SGHRS and CDR2 YFSETQ. The CDR3 runs to 13 residues. Deletions cut 7 bases from V and 6 bases from J, with 17 bases between. The DNA of the CDR3 is TGCGCCAGCGGCCCTAACGCGGGGAGCGAGCAGTACTTC. Residues: CASGPNAGSEQYF.

CDR3 protein: CASSQEPPGAGSPLHF. For the CDR3, the DNA is TGTGCCAGCAGCCAAGAGCCCCCAGGGGCTGGTTCACCCCTCCACTTT. This chain links TRBV14 with TRBJ1-6, with D perhaps matching TRBD1 (6 bases). The CDR3 extends over 16 amino acids. The germline V gene encodes CDR1 SGHDN and CDR2 FVKESK. Trimming took 0 bases from V and 9 from J, leaving 15 bases between them.

The V call is TRBV27, the J call TRBJ1-6; TRBD1 agrees at 7 bases. The CDR3 runs to 16 residues. V shed 3 bases and J 9 bases; nucleotides not matched to a gene: 11. Germline V CDR1 and CDR2: MNHEY, SMNVEV (reference sequence). The CDR3 nucleotides are TGTGCCAGCAGTTTCGAGACAGGGACGTATGGTTCACCCCTCCACTTT. It translates to CASSFETGTYGSPLHF.

The chain carries TRBV2 and TRBJ1-1; perhaps TRBD1 as D (5 bases). Germline V gives CDR1 SNHLY, CDR2 FYNNEI. The V end was cut by 5 bases, the J end by 6 bases, with 19 bases between. This CDR3 is 15 amino acids long. The CDR3 region is CASSRGSPNYSEAFF. The DNA of the CDR3 is TGTGCCAGCAGTAGGGGCAGCCCGAATTATTCTGAAGCTTTCTTT.

The chain joins TRBV7-8 to TRBJ2-7; unclear D gene. The germline V gene encodes CDR1 SGHVS and CDR2 FQNEAQ. CDR3 length equals 11 residues. The V and J ends lost 6 bases and 3 bases respectively, with 6 bases between them. CDR3 sequence: CASSQDYEQYV. CDR3 sequence (DNA): TGTGCCAGCAGTCAGGACTACGAGCAGTACGTC.

V is TRBV30 and J is TRBJ2-5; maybe TRBD1 (7 bases). Looked up from germline, CDR1 is GTSNPN and CDR2 is SVGIG (reference sequence). The CDR3 covers 13 residues. With 2 bases removed from V and 4 bases from J, the gap between germline ends came to 11 bases. For the CDR3, the DNA is TGTGCCTGGAGTTGGCAGGGGGGAGAGACCCAGTACTTC. This translates into CAWSWQGGETQYF.

V usage is TRBV5-1 and J usage is TRBJ1-2; D is perhaps TRBD1 (6 bases). V lost 4 bases to trimming and J lost 4 bases, with 11 bases between them. The CDR3 runs to 13 residues. Germline lookup yields CDR1 SGHRS and CDR2 YFSETQ. CDR3 bases: TGCGCCAGCAGCGGAGACAGGAGCTATGGCTACACCTTC. Translating gives CASSGDRSYGYTF.

A note on this clone: Other DNA variants within this sample encode the same CDR3. V is TRBV5-6 and J is TRBJ1-2; D not certain. This CDR3 has 11 residues. The V and J ends lost 3 bases and 2 bases respectively, with 2 bases between them. Per germline, CDR1 SGHDT and CDR2 YYEEEE. The CDR3 reads CASSSNYGYTF. CDR3 DNA: TGTGCCAGCAGCTCGAACTATGGCTACACCTTC.

A word on this clone: Within the sample, other DNA sequences also encode this same CDR3. This chain connects TRBV5-4 to TRBJ2-5, with TRBD1 as a possible D gene (7 bases). CDR3 length equals 15 residues. V was pared by 0 bases and J by 4 bases, with 13 bases between. Germline lookup yields CDR1 SGHNT and CDR2 YYREEE (reference sequence). CDR3 bases: TGTGCCAGCAGCTTGGAGGCGGGGACAGCAGAGACCCAGTACTTC. It encodes CASSLEAGTAETQYF.

The chain joins TRBV10-3 to TRBJ1-4; the match to TRBD1 covers 7 bases. V gave up 10 bases and J gave up 0 bases; unmatched junction bases: 8. This CDR3 region has 15 residues. Germline loops: CDR1 ENHRY, CDR2 SYGVKD. The CDR3 DNA sequence: TGTGCCACAAGACAGGGAGGGGCAACTAATGAAAAACTGTTTTTT. This gives the protein CATRQGGATNEKLFF.

The rearrangement uses TRBV5-1 and TRBJ2-2; 7 bases map to TRBD1. This CDR3 is 15 amino acids long. V lost 2 bases and J lost 4; bases outside the gene matches: 5. Germline lookup yields CDR1 SGHRS and CDR2 YFSETQ. The CDR3 DNA is TGCGCCAGCAGCTTCGGGACAGACTCCACCGGGGAGCTGTTTTTT. The encoded protein is CASSFGTDSTGELFF.

CDR3 amino acids: CASRRNTEAFF. The CDR3 DNA is TGTGCCAGTAGAAGGAACACTGAAGCTTTCTTT. The V call is TRBV19, the J call TRBJ1-1; D gene ambiguous. Germline V gives CDR1 LNHDA, CDR2 SQIVND (reference sequence). The CDR3 has 11 amino acids. V dropped 6 bases and J dropped 1 base, with 3 bases sitting between them.

The chain joins TRBV19 to TRBJ1-1; no firm D call. CDR1 and CDR2 (germline): LNHDA, SQIVND (reference sequence). The CDR3 sequence is 14 residues long. The germline V and J ends were trimmed by 9 bases and 6 bases, with 20 bases remaining between them. The CDR3, as DNA: TGTGCCAGCGCCGATGCATACCAGTTTGCTGAAGCTTTCTTT. It encodes CASADAYQFAEAFF.

The V gene is TRBV6-6, the J gene TRBJ1-1; 8 bases map to TRBD1. This CDR3 region has 14 residues. The V gene's germline CDR1 is MNHNY and CDR2 SVGAGI (reference sequence). V shed 6 bases, J shed 4 bases, and the junction held 7 bases outside the gene matches. The CDR3 bases are TGTGCCAGCAGCACACAGGGGGAGGGCACTGAAGCTTTCTTT. This encodes CASSTQGEGTEAFF.

This clone was detected once. This rearrangement joins TRBV5-6 to TRBJ2-6; perhaps TRBD1 as D (6 bases). CDR3 length: 18 residues. V was trimmed by 4 bases and J by 0 bases, leaving 17 bases between them. Germline values: CDR1 SGHDT, CDR2 YYEEEE. The CDR3 DNA is TGTGCCAGCAGCCGGATGTTGGGGGCCAACTCTGGGGCCAACGTCCTGACTTTC. This encodes CASSRMLGANSGANVLTF.

A few counts support this clone. The rearrangement links TRBV7-9 to TRBJ1-2; no firm D call. Germline loops: CDR1 SEHNR, CDR2 FQNEAQ (reference sequence). This CDR3 has 13 residues. The V and J ends lost 2 bases and 6 bases respectively, with 10 bases between them. CDR3 residues: CASSLITSNGYTF. DNA for the CDR3: TGTGCCAGCAGCTTAATTACCTCTAATGGCTACACCTTC.

The J gene is TRBJ2-3, the V gene TRBV7-9, with 12 bases identical to TRBD2. CDR1 and CDR2 (germline): SEHNR, FQNEAQ (reference sequence). Trimming cost V 5 bases and J 0 bases; bases outside gene matches: 15. The CDR3 is made up of 20 amino acids. CDR3: CASSIQLLAGGMTSTDTQYF. The CDR3 DNA follows: TGTGCCAGCAGCATCCAACTCCTAGCGGGGGGGATGACTAGCACAGATACGCAGTATTTT.

The chain has TRBV7-9 and TRBJ2-7; the D is unclear. Germline CDR1 is SEHNR and CDR2 is FQNEAQ (reference sequence). V shed 1 base and J shed 6 bases, with 7 bases lying between them. The CDR3 covers 12 residues. Written as DNA, the CDR3 is TGTGCCAGCAGCTTAGGGGATTTCGAGCAGTACTTC. As protein: CASSLGDFEQYF.

The chain couples TRBV6-5 to TRBJ2-5; D might be TRBD2 (6 bases). This CDR3 has 15 amino acids. CDR1 is MNHEY and CDR2 is SVGAGI in the germline V gene. V gave up 8 bases and J gave up 2 bases, with 18 bases separating them. This CDR3 is CASSGGVRWQETQYF. CDR3 DNA: TGTGCCAGCTCAGGCGGGGTGCGATGGCAAGAGACCCAGTACTTC.

The chain has TRBV9 and TRBJ1-1, with 7 nucleotides matching TRBD1. Per germline, CDR1 SGDLS and CDR2 YYNGEE. V was pared by 0 bases and J by 1 base, with 3 bases of the junction left unmatched. This CDR3 comprises 15 residues. The CDR3 DNA reads as TGTGCCAGCAGCGTAGAGGGACAGCCGAACACTGAAGCTTTCTTT. Translated: CASSVEGQPNTEAFF.